The rows below give T cell receptor beta chains drawn from one sample of a study of response to subunit inactivated influenza vaccine. TCRdb re-derived calls from the RT-PCR reads in MiXCR, one entry per CDR3 protein. The table shows about 610,000 distinct CDR3 sequences, with roughly 15% occurring only once. The sample here was PBMCs from blood, taken about 12 days after vaccination. The receptors were sampled from a man in his forties or fifties who received an inactivated influenza vaccine. CDR3s include the opening cysteine and the closing phenylalanine or tryptophan. D genes are given only for firm matches. A row's size may be missing; if present it is once, few, many or a size class.

cdr3_length j_call v_call d_call clone_size cdr3_nt cdr3_aa
15 TRBJ2-3 TRBV5-1 - - TGCGCCAGCAGCCCCCAGGGGCGGGTCACAGATACGCAGTATTTT CASSPQGRVTDTQYF
13 TRBJ2-3 TRBV6-1 - few TGTGCCAGCAGCTTCCCAGATCGAAATACGCAGTATTTT CASSFPDRNTQYF
13 TRBJ1-6 TRBV7-2 - few TGTGCCAGCAGCTTAGATCGATTTTCACCCCTCCACTTT CASSLDRFSPLHF
16 TRBJ2-1 TRBV4-2 TRBD1 - TGTGCCAGCAGCCAGGATCCCGGGACAGCCTACAATGAGCAGTTCTTC CASSQDPGTAYNEQFF
14 TRBJ2-5 TRBV28 TRBD1 - TGTGCCAGCAGTTTCGGCAGGGGGCGAGAGACCCAGTACTTC CASSFGRGRETQYF
16 TRBJ2-1 TRBV5-1 TRBD1 - TGCGCCAGCAGCCGCAGCACAGGGGGCAACATGAATGAGCAGTTCTTC CASSRSTGGNMNEQFF
14 TRBJ2-7 TRBV10-2 - few TGCGCCAGCAGTGAGGGACTGGCTCTATACGAGCAGTACTTC CASSEGLALYEQYF
14 TRBJ2-7 TRBV10-3 TRBD1 - TGTGCCATCAGTGGACAGGGGAACTCCTACGAGCAGTACTTC CAISGQGNSYEQYF
15 TRBJ2-7 TRBV12-3/TRBV12-4 TRBD1 many TGTGCCAGCAGACTTGGACAGGGAAGCTCCTACGAGCAGTACTTC CASRLGQGSSYEQYF
15 TRBJ2-1 TRBV5-1 TRBD1 - TGCGCCAGCAGCTTGTCCGGGACAGCGAACAATGAGCAGTTCTTC CASSLSGTANNEQFF
13 TRBJ1-5 TRBV30 - - TGTGCCTGGAGAGGGGGGCCTAATCAGCCCCAGCATTTT CAWRGGPNQPQHF
13 TRBJ2-7 TRBV7-9 - few TGTGCCAGCACACAGGGTGGCTCCTACGAGCAGTACTTC CASTQGGSYEQYF
18 TRBJ2-7 TRBV4-2 TRBD1 many TGTGCCAGCAGCCGAGACCTTAGTAGGACAGGCCTCCCTTACGAGCAGTACTTC CASSRDLSRTGLPYEQYF
18 TRBJ2-1 TRBV20-1 TRBD2 - TGCAGTGCTGCAGGGACTAGCGGGGACGGACCCCACTACAATGAGCAGTTCTTC CSAAGTSGDGPHYNEQFF
14 TRBJ1-5 TRBV12-3/TRBV12-4 - many TGTGCCAGCAGTTTGACAGCTAGCAATCAGCCCCAGCATTTT CASSLTASNQPQHF
14 TRBJ2-1 TRBV5-5 - many TGTGCCAGCAGCTTGGGGACTACTCCGCCGGTGCAGTTCTTC CASSLGTTPPVQFF
14 TRBJ2-5 TRBV7-2 - many TGTGCCAGCAGCATAAATCAGGGGATGGAGACCCAGTACTTC CASSINQGMETQYF
17 TRBJ2-2 TRBV5-1 TRBD1 few TGCGCCAGCAGCTTGTGGGACAGGGAACTTCCCACCGGGGAGCTGTTTTTT CASSLWDRELPTGELFF
13 TRBJ2-6 TRBV6-2/TRBV6-3 TRBD2 few TGTGCCAGCGGGAGGGCTGGGGCCAACGTCCTGACTTTC CASGRAGANVLTF
14 TRBJ2-6 TRBV10-3 - - TGTGCCATCAGTGACGGACAGGGGGCCAACGTCCTGACTTTC CAISDGQGANVLTF
14 TRBJ2-7 TRBV12-3/TRBV12-4 TRBD1 - TGTGCCAGCAACCGACAGGGGGCTACCTACGAGCAGTACTTC CASNRQGATYEQYF
14 TRBJ2-7 TRBV3-1 TRBD1 few TGTGCCAGCAGCCGACCGGGACAGAGCTACGAGCAGTACTTC CASSRPGQSYEQYF
16 TRBJ2-3 TRBV2 TRBD2 - TGTGCCAGCAGTGAACGAGCGGGGGGGCGGACAGATACGCAGTATTTT CASSERAGGRTDTQYF
16 TRBJ1-6 TRBV3-1 - few TGTGCCAGCAGCCTCCAGTCGTTCTCCTATAATTCACCCCTCCACTTT CASSLQSFSYNSPLHF
15 TRBJ2-2 TRBV24-1 - few TGTGCCACCAGTGTTCAGAATTCTAACACCGGGGAGCTGTTTTTT CATSVQNSNTGELFF
16 TRBJ2-5 TRBV15 - few TGTGCCACCAGCAGACTCGCAGACGTGGGAATAGAGACCCAGTACTTC CATSRLADVGIETQYF
17 TRBJ2-7 TRBV7-6 - - TGTGCCAGCAGCTTAGCGTACAGCTACCCCCTAACCTACGAGCAGTACTTC CASSLAYSYPLTYEQYF
16 TRBJ2-4 TRBV20-1 - few TGCAGTGCTAGAGACCCGGTTGGGGCGGCCAAAAACATTCAGTACTTC CSARDPVGAAKNIQYF
16 TRBJ2-3 TRBV29-1 TRBD1 many TGCAGCGCGCGAGGAAAGGGACAGGGAAGCACAGATACGCAGTATTTT CSARGKGQGSTDTQYF
12 TRBJ2-7 TRBV6-6 TRBD2 many TGTGCCAGCAGCCCAGCGGGGTACGAGCAGTACTTC CASSPAGYEQYF
15 TRBJ2-3 TRBV20-1 TRBD2 - TGCAGTGCTAGAGGGACTAGCGAACGCACAGATACGCAGTATTTT CSARGTSERTDTQYF
17 TRBJ2-5 TRBV28 - - TGTGCCAGCAGTTTATTCCTTAGTGCAGGGGCGAGAGAGACCCAGTACTTC CASSLFLSAGARETQYF
11 TRBJ2-5 TRBV29-1 - few TGCAGCGTTGAAGGGTGGGAGACCCAGTACTTC CSVEGWETQYF
14 TRBJ2-5 TRBV12-3/TRBV12-4 - few TGTGCCAGCAGCTCCGTGACAGGCGGGGAGACCCAGTACTTC CASSSVTGGETQYF
16 TRBJ2-7 TRBV6-5 - - TGTGCCAGCAGTTCCGACAACGAGGGTCCGTCCTACGAGCAGTACTTC CASSSDNEGPSYEQYF
17 TRBJ1-2 TRBV28 - few TGTGCCAGCAGTTTATTGGCCCCTAGCCCTCGTGGGTCATACCGCACCTTC CASSLLAPSPRGSYRTF
14 TRBJ2-2 TRBV20-1 - few TGCAGTGCTACGTTAGGGGTTCGGCCCGGGGAGCTGTTTTTT CSATLGVRPGELFF
13 TRBJ2-7 TRBV5-1 - many TGCGCCAGCAGCTACTACAGCGCCTACGAGCAGTACTTC CASSYYSAYEQYF
13 TRBJ1-5 TRBV7-2 - - TGTGCCAGCAGCTTATGGCGGGATCAGCCCCAGCATTTT CASSLWRDQPQHF
14 TRBJ2-7 TRBV20-1 TRBD2 many TGCAGTGCTAGTCCACTAGCGGGATCCTACGAGCAGTACTTC CSASPLAGSYEQYF
16 TRBJ2-1 TRBV20-1 TRBD2 - TGCAGTGCTAGAGATATACTAGCGGGAGAGCACAATGAGCAGTTCTTC CSARDILAGEHNEQFF
14 TRBJ1-5 TRBV6-2/TRBV6-3 - many TGTGCCAGCAGTTACTCAGGGGGGAATCAGCCCCAGCATTTT CASSYSGGNQPQHF
15 TRBJ2-7 TRBV28 TRBD1 few TGTGCCAGCAGTTTACGACAGGGGGCCCACTACGAGCAGTACTTC CASSLRQGAHYEQYF
14 TRBJ2-7 TRBV12-3/TRBV12-4 - - TGTGCCAGCAGAAACCCGGGGGTTTCCTACGAGCAGTACTTC CASRNPGVSYEQYF
17 TRBJ1-4 TRBV7-8 TRBD1 - TGTGCCAGCAGCCCAGGGGGAGGTCGGACAACTAATGAAAAACTGTTTTTT CASSPGGGRTTNEKLFF
15 TRBJ2-7 TRBV7-2 TRBD2 many TGTGCCAGCAGCTTCGTAGCGGGAGGGCCGTACGAGCAGTACTTC CASSFVAGGPYEQYF
14 TRBJ2-3 TRBV10-3 TRBD1 - TGTGCCACCGAGGACAGGGCAGGCACAGATACGCAGTATTTT CATEDRAGTDTQYF
13 TRBJ2-1 TRBV5-1 TRBD1 few TGCGCCAGCAGCTTGTCCCCGGACAGGGTGCCCTTCTTC CASSLSPDRVPFF
15 TRBJ2-1 TRBV6-4 TRBD2 few TGTGCCAGCAGTCGCGTAGCGGGGTCCTACAATGAGCAGTTCTTC CASSRVAGSYNEQFF
16 TRBJ2-5 TRBV24-1 TRBD1 few TGTGCCACCAGTGATATACGGACAGGGGGAGATGAGACCCAGTACTTC CATSDIRTGGDETQYF
15 TRBJ1-1 TRBV5-5 - - TGTGCCAGCAGCTTTGGGGCCAGGGTCGAAACTGAAGCTTTCTTT CASSFGARVETEAFF
15 TRBJ2-1 TRBV28 TRBD2 - TGTGCCAGCAGGTCAGGGACTAGCGGGACCAATGAGCAGTTCTTC CASRSGTSGTNEQFF
15 TRBJ2-7 TRBV4-3 TRBD2 - TGCGCCGGCAGCCTAATGCTCGGGAGGGCCTCCGAGCAGTACTTC CAGSLMLGRASEQYF
11 TRBJ2-7 TRBV20-1 - - TGCAGTGTGGAGGGAACCTACGAGCAGTACTTC CSVEGTYEQYF
18 TRBJ2-6 TRBV4-1 - - TGCGCCAGCAGCTTCGGAGGTACAGTTAGCTCTGGGGCCAACGTCCTGACTTTC CASSFGGTVSSGANVLTF
15 TRBJ1-1 TRBV6-1 - few TGTGCCAGCAGTGAAGGTAGCGCGATGAACACTGAAGCTTTCTTT CASSEGSAMNTEAFF
18 TRBJ2-1 TRBV7-6 TRBD2 - TGTGCCAGCAGCTTAATACTAGCGGTGGCGAGCTCCTACAATGAGCAGTTCTTC CASSLILAVASSYNEQFF